Shown below are 18 T cell receptor beta chains from a single sample sequenced in a study of radiotherapy plus CTLA-4 blockade in lung cancer. Repertoires were generated with immunoSEQ multiplex PCR, while TCRdb's copy carries only in-frame clones and drops some. The sample shows roughly 98,000 clones, 75% to 90% of them seen only once. The specimen was peripheral blood, collected from a patient treated with radiotherapy plus ipilimumab. Receptors were obtained from a human donor with non-small cell lung cancer who had a partial response to radiotherapy plus ipilimumab.

This clone was detected only a few times. This rearrangement joins TRBV9 to TRBJ2-7; 9 bases line up with TRBD2. The CDR3 runs 15 residues. The junction had 7 bases not matched to a gene; V was cut back by 0 bases and J by 6 bases. Germline V lookup: CDR1 SGDLS, CDR2 YYNGEE. CDR3 nucleotides: TGTGCCAGCAGCGTAGGGTTAGCGGGAGAGGGCGAGCAGTACTTC. Protein product: CASSVGLAGEGEQYF. Using reference TRBV9 and TRBJ2-7 for the parts outside the CDR3, the full variable domain is DSGVTQTPKHLITATGQRVTLRCSPRSGDLSVYWYQQSLDQGLQFLIQYYNGEERAKGNILERFSAQQFPDLHSELNLSSLELGDSALYFCASSVGLAGEGEQYFGPGTRLTVT.

The chain uses TRBV6-1 and TRBJ1-3; no reliable D call. The CDR3 length is 13 residues. Germline values: CDR1 MNHNS, CDR2 SASEGT. V lost 4 bases and J 4 bases, leaving 8 bases between the germline ends. Here the CDR3 DNA reads TGTGCCAGCAGTGCAGGAAAAGGAAACACCATATATTTT. It encodes CASSAGKGNTIYF.

The rearrangement links TRBV5-1 to TRBJ1-5, with D unclear. Germline V gene lookup returns CDR1 SGHRS and CDR2 YFSETQ. V was pared by 0 bases and J by 5 bases, with 6 bases between. There are 13 residues in the CDR3. The CDR3 loop is CASSLDIYQPQHF. Written as DNA, the CDR3 is TGCGCCAGCAGCTTGGACATTTATCAGCCCCAGCATTTT.

The chain links TRBV4-2 to TRBJ1-1, with D unresolved. The ends were cut back, 4 bases at V and 1 base at J, with 10 bases in the middle. CDR3 size: 14 residues. In germline, CDR1 is LGHNA, CDR2 YNFKEQ. As DNA, the CDR3 is TGTGCCAGCAGCCCCCGGTCGGGGAACACTGAAGCTTTCTTT. It translates to CASSPRSGNTEAFF.

The chain employs TRBV27 and TRBJ2-2; 10 positions agree with TRBD2. The CDR3 spans 18 residues. The germline CDR1 and CDR2 sequences are MNHEY and SMNVEV (reference sequence). V lost 2 bases and J lost 4; bases outside the gene matches: 10. CDR3 in amino acids: CASSLRNRLAGVTGELFF. CDR3 coding DNA: TGTGCCAGCAGTTTAAGAAACCGGCTAGCGGGAGTCACCGGGGAGCTGTTTTTT.

V is TRBV5-1 and J is TRBJ2-7; D perhaps matches TRBD1 (5 bases). The CDR3 spans 14 residues. Deletions cut 5 bases from V and 1 base from J, with 13 bases between. The germline V gene has CDR1 SGHRS and CDR2 YFSETQ. The CDR3, as DNA: TGCGCCAGCAGGGGCCCGGACACTTCCTACGAGCAGTACTTC. Protein sequence: CASRGPDTSYEQYF.

J is TRBJ2-1 and V is TRBV6-5; 10 bases match TRBD2. The CDR3 runs to 14 residues. Losses at the gene ends were 6 bases for V and 6 bases for J; bases not matched to a gene: 5. The germline gives CDR1 MNHEY, CDR2 SVGAGI. This CDR3 reads CASSHLAGANEQFF. The CDR3 region has the DNA TGTGCCAGCAGCCACCTAGCGGGAGCCAATGAGCAGTTCTTC.

The rearrangement links TRBV7-9 to TRBJ1-2; 11 bases fit TRBD1. The CDR3 covers 14 residues. The junction had 6 bases not matched to a gene; V was cut back by 8 bases and J by 4 bases. CDR1 and CDR2 from the germline V gene are SEHNR and FQNEAQ (reference sequence). The CDR3 DNA sequence: TGTGCCAGCGCCGGACAGGGGGCGAGCTATGGCTACACCTTC. The encoded protein is CASAGQGASYGYTF.

The rearrangement joins TRBV9 to TRBJ2-1, with 8 bases aligning to TRBD2. The germline V gene encodes CDR1 SGDLS and CDR2 YYNGEE. This CDR3 comprises 14 residues. V lost 0 bases to trimming and J lost 9 bases; unmatched junction nucleotides: 5. The DNA of the CDR3 is TGTGCCAGCAGCGTAGTGCGGGGGGCGAGTGAGCAGTTCTTC. Encoded protein: CASSVVRGASEQFF.

This clone was seen a single time. Other nucleotide sequences from this sample produce the same CDR3. The chain employs TRBV4-1 and TRBJ1-5, with D tentatively TRBD1 (5 bases). Between the trimmed V and J ends, which lost 1 base and 4 bases, there was a span of 14 bases. CDR1 MGHRA and CDR2 YSYEKL come from the germline V gene. This CDR3 has 16 residues. The CDR3 loop is CASSQVGGVGNQPQHF. CDR3 DNA: TGCGCCAGCAGCCAAGTTGGAGGGGTGGGAAATCAGCCCCAGCATTTT.

In this sample, this clone turned up a few times. V is TRBV7-9 and J is TRBJ1-1, with 7 bases lining up with TRBD1. The length of the CDR3 is 14 residues. The germline V gene encodes CDR1 SEHNR and CDR2 FQNEAQ (reference sequence). J gave up 3 bases and V 2 bases, and 3 bases lay outside the gene matches. The CDR3 nucleotides are TGTGCCAGCAGCTTACGGGACAGCTACACTGAAGCTTTCTTT. It is translated as CASSLRDSYTEAFF.

The chain links TRBV28 to TRBJ1-5; weak D call: TRBD1 (5 bases). Germline-derived CDR1 and CDR2 are MDHEN and SYDVKM. The V and J ends lost 10 bases and 6 bases respectively, with 19 bases between them. The CDR3 length is 14 residues. In DNA, the CDR3 is TGTGCCACCTGGGATCAGGGTGAAGGTCAGCCCCAGCATTTT. It is translated as CATWDQGEGQPQHF.

J is TRBJ1-1 and V is TRBV5-4; 8 bases match TRBD1. V trimming: 3 bases; J trimming: 1 base; junction bases outside the gene matches: 5. The CDR3 length is 15 residues. Germline assignment: CDR1 SGHNT and CDR2 YYREEE (reference sequence). Here the CDR3 DNA reads TGTGCCAGCAGCTGGGGGACAGGTTCGAACACTGAAGCTTTCTTT. It translates to CASSWGTGSNTEAFF. Complete variable domain (other parts from reference TRBV5-4 and TRBJ1-1): ETGVTQSPTHLIKTRGQQVTLRCSSQSGHNTVSWYQQALGQGPQFIFQYYREEENGRGNFPPRFSGLQFPNYSSELNVNALELDDSALYLCASSWGTGSNTEAFFGQGTRLTVV.

The CDR3 spells CASSLYNEQFF. Written as DNA, the CDR3 is TGTGCCAGCAGCCTCTACAATGAGCAGTTCTTC. The chain combines TRBV6-5 with TRBJ2-1; no clear D gene. This CDR3 contains 11 residues. V gave up 6 bases and J gave up 3 bases, with 3 bases separating them. CDR1 is MNHEY and CDR2 is SVGAGI in the germline V gene.

The chain couples TRBV15 to TRBJ1-5; no clear D gene. The V and J ends lost 0 bases and 2 bases respectively, with 8 bases between them. The CDR3 covers 15 residues. The germline gives CDR1 LNHNV, CDR2 YYDKDF (reference sequence). The CDR3 sequence is CATSRDYTGNQPQHF. The CDR3 DNA is TGTGCCACCAGCAGAGATTACACAGGCAATCAGCCCCAGCATTTT. The full variable domain, in which reference TRBV15 and TRBJ1-5 provide the parts outside the CDR3, is DAMVIQNPRYQVTQFGKPVTLSCSQTLNHNVMYWYQQKSSQAPKLLFHYYDKDFNNEADTPDNFQSRRPNTSFCFLDIRSPGLGDTAMYLCATSRDYTGNQPQHFGDGTRLSIL.

The chain joins TRBV6-6 to TRBJ2-1; 11 bases are shared with TRBD2. The germline CDR1 and CDR2 sequences are MNHNY and SVGAGI (reference sequence). The CDR3 loop spans 16 amino acids. V dropped 6 bases and J dropped 3; count of bases not matched to a gene: 7. The CDR3 DNA is TGTGCCAGCAGGACCAGGCTAGCGGGAGGCTACAATGAGCAGTTCTTC. It is translated as CASRTRLAGGYNEQFF.

This sequence joins TRBV19 and TRBJ2-3; D may be TRBD2 (5 bases). V dropped 7 bases and J dropped 6 bases, with 14 bases sitting between them. Per the germline V gene, CDR1 is LNHDA and CDR2 is SQIVND (reference sequence). There are 13 residues in the CDR3. In nucleotides, the CDR3 is TGTGCCAGTAAGAGGGAGCGAACTGATACGCAGTATTTT. Its translation: CASKRERTDTQYF.

This clone appeared a single time. Other DNA sequences from this sample encode an identical CDR3 as well. V usage is TRBV9 and J usage is TRBJ2-1, with D tentatively TRBD2 (5 bases). The CDR3 extends over 15 amino acids. The germline V gene has CDR1 SGDLS and CDR2 YYNGEE. Trimming removed 2 bases from V and 2 bases from J, with 11 bases in between. CDR3: CASSVLSGTYNEQFF. DNA for the CDR3: TGTGCCAGCAGCGTGCTCTCGGGGACCTACAATGAGCAGTTCTTC.